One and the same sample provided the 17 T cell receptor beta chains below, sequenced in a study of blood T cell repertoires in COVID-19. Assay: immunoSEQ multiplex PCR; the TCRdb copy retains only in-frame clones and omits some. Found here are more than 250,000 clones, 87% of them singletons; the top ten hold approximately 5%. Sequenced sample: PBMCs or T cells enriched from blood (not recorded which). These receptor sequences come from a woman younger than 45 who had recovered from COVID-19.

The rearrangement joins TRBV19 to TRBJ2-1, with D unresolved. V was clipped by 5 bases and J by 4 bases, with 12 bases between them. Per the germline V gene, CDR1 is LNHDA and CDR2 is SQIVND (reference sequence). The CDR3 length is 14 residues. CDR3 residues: CASSGQSGYNEQFF. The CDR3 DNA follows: TGTGCCAGTAGTGGGCAGTCAGGATACAATGAGCAGTTCTTC.

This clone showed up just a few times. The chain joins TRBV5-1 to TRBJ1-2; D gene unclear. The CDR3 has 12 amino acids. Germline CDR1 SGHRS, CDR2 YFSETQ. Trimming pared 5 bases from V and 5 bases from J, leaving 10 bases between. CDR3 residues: CASSREDYGYTF. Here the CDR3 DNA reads TGCGCCAGCAGTAGAGAAGATTATGGCTACACCTTC.

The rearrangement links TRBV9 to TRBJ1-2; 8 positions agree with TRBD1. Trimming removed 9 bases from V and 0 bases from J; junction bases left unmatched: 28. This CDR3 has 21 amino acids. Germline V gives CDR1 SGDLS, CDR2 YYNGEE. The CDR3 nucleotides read TGTGCCACCTTACAAAAAGGGGAGGACAGGGCCCTTCTTGGGGCTAACTATGGCTACACCTTC. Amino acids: CATLQKGEDRALLGANYGYTF.

The CDR3 region has the DNA TGCAGCGCCAACAGGGGCCCCCCAAATGAGCAGTTCTTC. This translates into CSANRGPPNEQFF. The chain has TRBV29-1 and TRBJ2-1; 7 bases align to TRBD1. Germline loops: CDR1 SQVTM, CDR2 ANQGSEA. CDR3 length: 13 amino acids. Trimming took 7 bases from V and 7 from J; bases not matched to a gene: 10.

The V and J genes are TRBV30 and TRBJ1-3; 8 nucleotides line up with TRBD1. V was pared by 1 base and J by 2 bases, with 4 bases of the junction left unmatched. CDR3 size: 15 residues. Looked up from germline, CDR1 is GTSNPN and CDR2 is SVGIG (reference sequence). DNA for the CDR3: TGTGCCTGGAGTGGGGACAGGCGGGCTGGAAACACCATATATTTT. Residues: CAWSGDRRAGNTIYF.

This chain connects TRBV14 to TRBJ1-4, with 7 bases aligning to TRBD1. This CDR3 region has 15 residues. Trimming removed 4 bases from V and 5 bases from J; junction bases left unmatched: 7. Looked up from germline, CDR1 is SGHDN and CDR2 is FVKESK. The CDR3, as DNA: TGTGCCAGCAGCCTCTACAGGGGAGGCAATGAAAAACTGTTTTTT. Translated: CASSLYRGGNEKLFF.

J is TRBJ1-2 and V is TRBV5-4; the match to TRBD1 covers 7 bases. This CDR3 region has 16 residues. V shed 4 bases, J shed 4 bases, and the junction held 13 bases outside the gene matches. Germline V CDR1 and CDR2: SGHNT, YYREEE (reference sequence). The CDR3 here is CASSETGIGFGYGYTF. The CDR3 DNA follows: TGTGCCAGCAGCGAGACAGGGATCGGCTTCGGCTATGGCTACACCTTC.

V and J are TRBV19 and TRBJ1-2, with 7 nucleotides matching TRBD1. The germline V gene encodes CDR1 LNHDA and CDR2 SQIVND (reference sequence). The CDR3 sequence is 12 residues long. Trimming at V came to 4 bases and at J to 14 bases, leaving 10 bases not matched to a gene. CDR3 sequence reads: CASSTPTGAGTF. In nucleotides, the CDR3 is TGTGCCAGTAGTACACCTACAGGGGCGGGGACCTTC.

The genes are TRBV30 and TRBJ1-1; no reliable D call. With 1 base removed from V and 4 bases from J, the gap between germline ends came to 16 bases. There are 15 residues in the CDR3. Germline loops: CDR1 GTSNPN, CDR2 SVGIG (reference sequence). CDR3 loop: CAWSDYRRGGTEAFF. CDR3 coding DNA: TGTGCCTGGAGTGACTATCGTCGGGGAGGCACTGAAGCTTTCTTT.

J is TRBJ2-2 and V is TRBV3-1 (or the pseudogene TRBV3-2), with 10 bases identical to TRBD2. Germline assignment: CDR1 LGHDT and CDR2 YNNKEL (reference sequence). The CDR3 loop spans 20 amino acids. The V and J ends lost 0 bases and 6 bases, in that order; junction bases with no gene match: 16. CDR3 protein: CASSQDPAKRGGRRAGELFF. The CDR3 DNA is TGTGCCAGCAGCCAAGACCCTGCTAAGCGGGGGGGCCGTAGGGCCGGGGAGCTGTTTTTT.

The CDR3 bases are TGTGCCAGCAGCCAAGATGGAAGCGAATCTAACTATGGCTACACCTTC. This sequence encodes CASSQDGSESNYGYTF. The rearrangement uses TRBV4-2 and TRBJ1-2; D unclear. The germline V gene has CDR1 LGHNA and CDR2 YNFKEQ. This CDR3 is 16 amino acids long. The V and J ends lost 0 bases and 0 bases respectively, with 11 bases between them.

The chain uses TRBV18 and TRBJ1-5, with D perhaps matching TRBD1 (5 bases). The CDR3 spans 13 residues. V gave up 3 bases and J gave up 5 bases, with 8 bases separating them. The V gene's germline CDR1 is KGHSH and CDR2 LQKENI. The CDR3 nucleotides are TGTGCCAGCTCACCGGACAATTATCAGCCCCAGCATTTT. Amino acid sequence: CASSPDNYQPQHF.

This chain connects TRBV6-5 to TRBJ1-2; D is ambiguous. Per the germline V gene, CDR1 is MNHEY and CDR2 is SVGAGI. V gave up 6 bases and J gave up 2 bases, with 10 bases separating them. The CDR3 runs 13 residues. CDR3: CASSRGLNYGYTF. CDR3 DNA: TGTGCCAGCAGCCGCGGACTCAACTATGGCTACACCTTC.

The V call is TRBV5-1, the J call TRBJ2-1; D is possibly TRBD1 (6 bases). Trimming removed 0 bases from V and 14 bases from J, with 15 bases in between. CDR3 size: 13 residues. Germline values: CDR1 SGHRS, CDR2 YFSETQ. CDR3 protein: CASSLGTRNREFF. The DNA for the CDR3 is TGCGCCAGCAGCTTGGGTACTAGGAACAGGGAGTTCTTC.

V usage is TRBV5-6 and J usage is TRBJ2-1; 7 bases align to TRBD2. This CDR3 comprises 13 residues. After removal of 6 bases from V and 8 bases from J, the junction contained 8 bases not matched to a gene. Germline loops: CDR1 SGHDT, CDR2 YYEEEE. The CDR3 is CASTSGRGYEQFF. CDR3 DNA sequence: TGTGCCAGCACCTCAGGGAGGGGCTATGAGCAGTTCTTC.

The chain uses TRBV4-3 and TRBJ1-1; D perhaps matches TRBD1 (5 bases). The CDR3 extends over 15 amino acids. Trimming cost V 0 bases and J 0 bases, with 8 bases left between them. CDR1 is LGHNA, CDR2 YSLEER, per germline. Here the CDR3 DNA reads TGCGCCAGCAGCCAAGACTCAGGGCTGAACACTGAAGCTTTCTTT. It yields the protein CASSQDSGLNTEAFF.

CDR3 nucleotides: TGCAGTGCTAGTCAGTACCAAGAGACCCAGTACTTC. Protein product: CSASQYQETQYF. The rearrangement uses TRBV20-1 and TRBJ2-5; unclear D gene. This CDR3 contains 12 residues. V was shortened by 3 bases and J by 0 bases, with 5 bases between the two germline ends. Germline loops: CDR1 DFQATT, CDR2 SNEGSKA (reference sequence).